This T cell receptor beta chain derives from a study of T-cell memory formation after mild COVID-19. Study outcomes and limitations: Researchers found some responding clones in pre-infection memory, a sign that cross-reactive memory joined.

Points on this clonotype: Its antigen is as yet unknown.

This CDR3 has 13 amino acids. Per germline, CDR1 MNHNS and CDR2 SASEGT. Trimming took 3 bases from V and 10 from J, leaving 15 bases between them. TCRdb redid the calling of the 5' RACE reads with MiXCR, one entry per CDR3 protein. The table shows 85,000 to 130,000 distinct CDR3 sequences, with 11% occurring only once. The chain carries TRBV6-1 and TRBJ1-2; D remains ambiguous. Material for sequencing was PBMCs or a T cell subset sorted from them (not recorded which). The receptor was derived from a man aged 18 to 29 who had mild COVID-19 (a few samples of this study predate the infection). Cell type and time point are not known. The CDR3 reads CASSEYGYMDYTF. The CDR3 nucleotides read TGTGCCAGCAGTGAGTACGGTTATATGGACTACACCTTC.